The clone carrying this TCR beta chain was counted only a few times. Its matching antigen is unknown. TCRdb recomputed calls from the reads with MiXCR, one row per CDR3 protein. This sample has roughly 720,000 distinct CDR3 sequences, with roughly 35% found just once. Germline V lookup: CDR1 MGHRA, CDR2 YSYEKL. Trimming left V 3 bases short and J 2 bases short, with 14 bases between. This CDR3 is built from 16 residues. This sample was included in a study of T cell repertoires in cytomegalovirus infection. Across the whole study: CMV infection and matching HLA type were both indicated by public TCR beta signatures.

Overall study results and limits: The ex vivo response showed dominance by HLA-C-restricted CMV-specific TCR beta clonotypes.

This rearrangement joins TRBV4-1 to TRBJ1-5; weak D call: TRBD1 (6 bases). The receptor's source is a human donor in good health (CMV status not recorded). Some clones in this sample may be carry-over from other donors' samples. Material for sequencing was PBMCs. The CDR3 coding sequence is TGCGCCAGCAGCCACGCCGGGGGGGGCCGCAATCAGCCCCAGCATTTT. Its translation is CASSHAGGGRNQPQHF.